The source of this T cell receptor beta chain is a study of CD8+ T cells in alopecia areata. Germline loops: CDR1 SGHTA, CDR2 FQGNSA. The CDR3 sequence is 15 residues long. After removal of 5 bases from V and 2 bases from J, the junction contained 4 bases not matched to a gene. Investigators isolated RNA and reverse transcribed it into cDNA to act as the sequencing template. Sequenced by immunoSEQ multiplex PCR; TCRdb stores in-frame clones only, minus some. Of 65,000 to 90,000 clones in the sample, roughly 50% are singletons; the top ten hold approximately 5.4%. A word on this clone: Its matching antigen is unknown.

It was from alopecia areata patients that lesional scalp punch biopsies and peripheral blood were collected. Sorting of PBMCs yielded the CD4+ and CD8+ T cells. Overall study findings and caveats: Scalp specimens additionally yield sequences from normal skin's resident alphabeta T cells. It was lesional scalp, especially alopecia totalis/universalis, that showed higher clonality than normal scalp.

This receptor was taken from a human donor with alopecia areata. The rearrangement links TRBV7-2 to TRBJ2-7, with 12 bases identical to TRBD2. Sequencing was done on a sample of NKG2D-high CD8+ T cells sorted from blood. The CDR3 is CASSVGLAGTYEQYF. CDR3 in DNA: TGTGCCAGCAGCGTTGGACTAGCGGGGACCTACGAGCAGTACTTC.